The present entry profiles one T cell receptor (beta chain) with its context. This sample was taken from a study of blood T cell repertoires in COVID-19. Clones were read by immunoSEQ multiplex PCR, and TCRdb kept only the in-frame ones, dropping some. This sample carries under 150,000 clones, approximately 80% of them seen once, and the ten largest clones take approximately 8.7%. This TCR came from a man aged 35 to 55 with active or convalescent COVID-19. The sequenced sample consisted of peripheral blood.

The CDR3 nucleotides read TGTGCCAGCATAAGGGACTTCTCTGGAAACACCATATATTTT. The encoded protein is CASIRDFSGNTIYF. This chain connects TRBV6-6 to TRBJ1-3, with D perhaps matching TRBD1 (5 bases). The V gene lost 7 bases and the J gene lost 0 bases, with 10 bases spanning the gap. The germline gives CDR1 MNHNY, CDR2 SVGAGI (reference sequence). This CDR3 is 14 amino acids long.